Listed below are T cell receptor beta chains from one sample, sequenced in a study of T cell repertoires in cytomegalovirus infection. MiXCR, applied by TCRdb to the reads, yields one record per CDR3 protein. The table has 630,000 or so distinct CDR3 sequences, roughly 24% seen once. The sequencing sample was made of CD8+ T cells from PBMCs. These receptors all come from a human donor in good health (CMV status not recorded). Some clones in this sample may be carry-over from other donors' samples. Both conserved end residues are part of each CDR3. The D gene is left open where the match is weak. Clone size is not always given. Where it is, it says once, few, many or a class for expanded clones.

abundance	len	v_gene	d_gene	j_gene	CDR3nt	CDR3aa
NA	12	TRBV4-1	NA	TRBJ2-1	TGCGCCAGCAGCCAAGACAGAAAGGAGCAGTTCTTC	CASSQDRKEQFF
few	14	TRBV7-9	TRBD2	TRBJ2-5	TGTGCCAGCAGCCCACCGACTAGCGGGGAGACCCAGTACTTC	CASSPPTSGETQYF
few	16	TRBV4-1	NA	TRBJ2-4	TGCGCCAGCAGCCTGGGGACGCAACGGACGAGGGACATTCAGTACTTC	CASSLGTQRTRDIQYF
NA	17	TRBV23-1	NA	TRBJ2-3	TGCGCCAGCAGTCAATTGGGCGGGGGCGCGAGCACAGATACGCAGTATTTT	CASSQLGGGASTDTQYF
many	13	TRBV6-2/TRBV6-3	NA	TRBJ1-5	TGTGCCAGCAGCGACGGGGGAAATCAGCCCCAGCATTTT	CASSDGGNQPQHF
few	15	TRBV6-1	NA	TRBJ2-2	TGTGCCAGCAGTGAAGCCGACACTTACACCGGGGAGCTGTTTTTT	CASSEADTYTGELFF
few	12	TRBV27	NA	TRBJ2-1	TGTGCCAGCAGTTTATTCCCCAGCGAGCAGTTCTTC	CASSLFPSEQFF
many	14	TRBV7-2	NA	TRBJ2-3	TGTGCCAGCAGCTCGGGACTTAGCACAGATACGCAGTATTTT	CASSSGLSTDTQYF
few	14	TRBV20-1	NA	TRBJ1-5	TGCAGTGCTATCAAGACAGAGCAGAGTCAGCCCCAGCATTTT	CSAIKTEQSQPQHF
NA	16	TRBV24-1	NA	TRBJ2-4	TGTGCCACCAGTGATTCGAGGGGGGCTACCAAAAACATTCAGTACTTC	CATSDSRGATKNIQYF